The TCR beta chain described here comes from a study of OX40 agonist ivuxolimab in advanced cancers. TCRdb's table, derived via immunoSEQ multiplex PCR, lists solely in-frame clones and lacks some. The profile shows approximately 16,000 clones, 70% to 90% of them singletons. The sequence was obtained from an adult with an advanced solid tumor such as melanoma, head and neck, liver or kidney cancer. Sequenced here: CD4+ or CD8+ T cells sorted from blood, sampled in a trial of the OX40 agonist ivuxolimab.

This chain's CDR3 is CASSQQDSPNTEAFF. CDR3 coding DNA: TGCGCCAGCAGCCAGCAGGACAGCCCGAACACTGAAGCTTTCTTT. The V call is TRBV4-1, the J call TRBJ1-1, with D perhaps matching TRBD1 (6 bases). The CDR3 contains 15 residues. Germline loops: CDR1 MGHRA, CDR2 YSYEKL. Trimming removed 3 bases from V and 1 base from J, with 12 bases in between.